These T cell receptor beta chains were read from a single sample in a study of beta chain features in type 1 diabetes. Sequencing used immunoSEQ multiplex PCR; TCRdb keeps in-frame clones, though not all of them. Here the sample spans some 360,000 clones, roughly 21% being singletons. Source material: naive CD4+ T cells from blood. The source is a woman aged 18-29 years in good health. The CDR3 runs from the conserved cysteine through the conserved F or W. Fields, in order: V gene, D gene, J gene, clone size, CDR3 DNA, CDR3 protein. A D gene is named only where the DNA matches it firmly. Some rows have no size entry. The others give once, few or many, or a class for an expanded clone.

v_gene: TRBV15
d_gene: TRBD2
j_gene: TRBJ2-3
abundance: -
CDR3nt: TGTGCCACCGGCCACCACGGACTAGCGGACACAGATACGCAGTATTTT
CDR3aa: CATGHHGLADTDTQYF

v_gene: TRBV7-8
d_gene: TRBD1
j_gene: TRBJ2-7
abundance: -
CDR3nt: TGTGCCAGCAGCTTAGTCGACAGGGCCGAACAGTACTTC
CDR3aa: CASSLVDRAEQYF

v_gene: TRBV2
d_gene: -
j_gene: TRBJ1-4
abundance: few
CDR3nt: TGTGCCAGCAGTGAACAAGAAAAACTGTTTTTT
CDR3aa: CASSEQEKLFF

v_gene: TRBV4-1
d_gene: -
j_gene: TRBJ1-5
abundance: -
CDR3nt: TGCGCCAGCAGCCAAGGAGAACAGCCCCAGCATTTT
CDR3aa: CASSQGEQPQHF

v_gene: TRBV30
d_gene: TRBD2
j_gene: TRBJ2-1
abundance: -
CDR3nt: TGTGCCTGGAGTGGAGCTAGCGGGGATTACAATGAGCAGTTCTTC
CDR3aa: CAWSGASGDYNEQFF

v_gene: TRBV14
d_gene: -
j_gene: TRBJ1-1
abundance: -
CDR3nt: TGTGCCAGCAGCCAAACAGGGAACACTGAAGCTTTCTTT
CDR3aa: CASSQTGNTEAFF

v_gene: TRBV4-2
d_gene: TRBD2
j_gene: TRBJ2-3
abundance: few
CDR3nt: TGTGCCAGCGTTGACCTAGCGGGAGGGGCGCAGTATTTT
CDR3aa: CASVDLAGGAQYF

v_gene: TRBV7-9
d_gene: TRBD2
j_gene: TRBJ2-1
abundance: -
CDR3nt: TGTGCCAGCAGTCCTTTTCCCGGGACTAGCAGCAATGAGCAGTTCTTC
CDR3aa: CASSPFPGTSSNEQFF

v_gene: TRBV5-4
d_gene: TRBD1
j_gene: TRBJ2-7
abundance: few
CDR3nt: TGTGCCAGCAGCTTGAGGACAGGGGGCTACGAGCAGTACTTC
CDR3aa: CASSLRTGGYEQYF

v_gene: TRBV9
d_gene: -
j_gene: TRBJ2-1
abundance: -
CDR3nt: TGTGCCAGCGGCCCGGGCTCCTACAATGAGCAGTTCTTC
CDR3aa: CASGPGSYNEQFF

v_gene: TRBV9
d_gene: -
j_gene: TRBJ2-7
abundance: -
CDR3nt: TGTGCCAGCAGCGTCGCGGTGGGGGCGGGCGAGCAGTACTTC
CDR3aa: CASSVAVGAGEQYF

v_gene: TRBV7-9
d_gene: TRBD1
j_gene: TRBJ1-1
abundance: -
CDR3nt: TGTGCCAGCAGCTTATCCAGGGGGAGTGAGGTGAACACTGAAGCTTTCTTT
CDR3aa: CASSLSRGSEVNTEAFF

v_gene: TRBV7-9
d_gene: -
j_gene: TRBJ2-3
abundance: -
CDR3nt: TGTGCCAGCAGCCGCAGCGGGCCGAGCACAGATACGCAGTATTTT
CDR3aa: CASSRSGPSTDTQYF

v_gene: TRBV30
d_gene: -
j_gene: TRBJ2-1
abundance: -
CDR3nt: TGTGCCTGGAGTCCGGGACTTTATAACAATGAGCAGTTCTTC
CDR3aa: CAWSPGLYNNEQFF

v_gene: TRBV5-1
d_gene: -
j_gene: TRBJ2-2
abundance: few
CDR3nt: TGCGCCAGCAGCCGAGCGACGAACACCGGGGAGCTGTTTTTT
CDR3aa: CASSRATNTGELFF

v_gene: TRBV5-1
d_gene: TRBD1
j_gene: TRBJ1-6
abundance: -
CDR3nt: TGCGCCAGCAGCCCTGGACAGGGTAATTCACCCCTCCACTTT
CDR3aa: CASSPGQGNSPLHF

v_gene: TRBV7-9
d_gene: -
j_gene: TRBJ1-1
abundance: few
CDR3nt: TGTGCCAGCAGTCAGGGTTCCACTGAAGCTTTCTTT
CDR3aa: CASSQGSTEAFF

v_gene: TRBV5-6
d_gene: -
j_gene: TRBJ2-7
abundance: -
CDR3nt: TGTGCCAGCAGCAGGGGGACAACCTACGAGCAGTACTTC
CDR3aa: CASSRGTTYEQYF

v_gene: TRBV11-2
d_gene: TRBD1
j_gene: TRBJ2-1
abundance: few
CDR3nt: TGTGCCAGCAGCTTAGGGATTGACAGGGGGGTTAATGAGCAGTTCTTC
CDR3aa: CASSLGIDRGVNEQFF

v_gene: TRBV19
d_gene: -
j_gene: TRBJ2-3
abundance: few
CDR3nt: TGTGCCAGTAGTTCAACATACACAGATACGCAGTATTTT
CDR3aa: CASSSTYTDTQYF

v_gene: TRBV7-2
d_gene: -
j_gene: TRBJ1-2
abundance: few
CDR3nt: TGTGCCAGCAGCTTATCCAGTTATGGCTACACCTTC
CDR3aa: CASSLSSYGYTF

v_gene: TRBV4-2
d_gene: TRBD2
j_gene: TRBJ2-1
abundance: -
CDR3nt: TGTGCCAGCAGCCGAGGACTAGCGGGGGGGGATGAGCAGTTCTTC
CDR3aa: CASSRGLAGGDEQFF

v_gene: TRBV7-6
d_gene: -
j_gene: TRBJ1-5
abundance: once
CDR3nt: TGTGCCAGCAGCGTCCCTCCGGACAGAGGGGGTCCGTCCAATCAGCCCCAGCATTTT
CDR3aa: CASSVPPDRGGPSNQPQHF

v_gene: TRBV19
d_gene: TRBD2
j_gene: TRBJ2-5
abundance: once
CDR3nt: TGTGCCAGTGGGAGTAGCGGGGGGCCCCAAGAGACCCAGTACTTC
CDR3aa: CASGSSGGPQETQYF

v_gene: TRBV4-3
d_gene: -
j_gene: TRBJ2-2
abundance: once
CDR3nt: TGCGCCAGCAGCCAAGCCGCGGCATCAACCGGGGAGCTGTTTTTT
CDR3aa: CASSQAAASTGELFF

v_gene: TRBV29-1
d_gene: TRBD1
j_gene: TRBJ1-2
abundance: -
CDR3nt: TGCAGCGCTTTAAACAGGGGAAATGGCTACACCTTC
CDR3aa: CSALNRGNGYTF

v_gene: TRBV4-3
d_gene: TRBD1
j_gene: TRBJ1-4
abundance: -
CDR3nt: TGCGCCAGCAGCTTGCGTGGGACAGGGATCTCTAATGAAAAACTGTTTTTT
CDR3aa: CASSLRGTGISNEKLFF

v_gene: TRBV19
d_gene: -
j_gene: TRBJ2-7
abundance: once
CDR3nt: TGTGCCAGTAGTATCACGGGGTTCTACGAGCAGTACTTC
CDR3aa: CASSITGFYEQYF

v_gene: TRBV9
d_gene: -
j_gene: TRBJ1-2
abundance: few
CDR3nt: TGTGCCAGCAGCGCTGGGAGGGCCACTAACTATGGCTACACCTTC
CDR3aa: CASSAGRATNYGYTF

v_gene: TRBV7-7
d_gene: TRBD2
j_gene: TRBJ2-5
abundance: -
CDR3nt: TGTGCTAGCAGCTTCTTAGCGGGGGGGCCAGAGACCCAGTACTTC
CDR3aa: CASSFLAGGPETQYF

v_gene: TRBV29-1
d_gene: -
j_gene: TRBJ1-2
abundance: -
CDR3nt: TGCAGCGTTGAAGGGGCACCGTTC
CDR3aa: CSVEGAPF

v_gene: TRBV29-1
d_gene: TRBD1
j_gene: TRBJ1-4
abundance: -
CDR3nt: TGCAGCGTTTACGGACAGGGGGATACTAATGAAAAACTGTTTTTT
CDR3aa: CSVYGQGDTNEKLFF

v_gene: TRBV7-9
d_gene: TRBD1
j_gene: TRBJ1-5
abundance: -
CDR3nt: TGTGCCAGCAGCCTAGGTCCTGGGACAGGGGGCGCGAATCAGCCCCAGCATTTT
CDR3aa: CASSLGPGTGGANQPQHF

v_gene: TRBV12-5
d_gene: -
j_gene: TRBJ2-7
abundance: -
CDR3nt: TGTGCTAGTGGTCCCCTCGGGGGCTACGAGCAGTACTTC
CDR3aa: CASGPLGGYEQYF

v_gene: TRBV2
d_gene: -
j_gene: TRBJ2-3
abundance: few
CDR3nt: TGTGCCAGCAGGGTGGAGGGCGTGGGGGATACGCAGTATTTT
CDR3aa: CASRVEGVGDTQYF

v_gene: TRBV6-6
d_gene: -
j_gene: TRBJ2-2
abundance: -
CDR3nt: TGTGCCAGCAGTACCCAACAGGGAATCGGGGAGCTGTTTTTT
CDR3aa: CASSTQQGIGELFF

v_gene: TRBV19
d_gene: -
j_gene: TRBJ1-1
abundance: -
CDR3nt: TGTGCCAGTAGTACCGACAGAAACACTGAAGCTTTCTTT
CDR3aa: CASSTDRNTEAFF